The 6 T cell receptor beta chains reported below all come from one sample, sequenced in a study of blood T cells in healthy people across ages. The use of a sample-barcoded 5' primer and a J-beta primer mix characterized a second PCR of roughly 6 to 11 cycles. TCRdb called the 5' RACE reads again in MiXCR, with one record for every CDR3 protein. The sample yields more than 1,000,000 distinct CDR3 sequences, around 27% seen once. These data are also associated with another study on T cells of mothers and their children.

The material sequenced was blood. The receptors originated from a girl aged 2 to 10 in good health.

This clonotype was seen a few times. This chain links TRBV12-3 or TRBV12-4 with TRBJ2-7; the match to TRBD1 covers 9 bases. Trimming cost V 5 bases and J 4 bases; bases outside gene matches: 12. This CDR3 contains 16 residues. DNA for the CDR3: TGTGCCAGCAGTGTTTCCGGGACAGGGATGATATACGAGCAGTACTTC. It encodes CASSVSGTGMIYEQYF.

This chain joins TRBV15 and TRBJ2-3; D gene uncertain. TRBJ1-5 matches the DNA end more closely, so the J call is doubtful. Germline V lookup: CDR1 LNHNV, CDR2 YYDKDF (reference sequence). The CDR3 loop spans 13 amino acids. CDR3: CATSRVASGPQHF. CDR3 DNA sequence: TGTGCCACCAGCAGAGTTGCTAGCGGACCTCAGCATTTT.

The genes are TRBV2 and TRBJ2-7; D is uncertain. The J call may be mistaken, given a closer DNA end match to TRBJ2-1. CDR3 length equals 14 residues. Germline V gene lookup returns CDR1 SNHLY and CDR2 FYNNEI. The CDR3 DNA reads as TGTGCCAGCAGTGAAGTTTGGGCAGGCCTTGAGCAGTTCTTC. Translation gives CASSEVWAGLEQFF.

In this sample, this clonotype turned up a few times. The chain links TRBV29-1 to TRBJ2-7; D might be TRBD1 (5 bases). The CDR3 spans 13 residues. Germline V gene sequence: CDR1 SQVTM, CDR2 ANQGSEA. Trimming pared 3 bases from V and 3 bases from J, leaving 12 bases between. Here the CDR3 DNA reads TGCAGCGTTGAGTTAAAAGGGGACTACGAGCAGTACTTC. This codes for CSVELKGDYEQYF.

The gene calls are TRBV5-1 and TRBJ2-7; 11 positions match TRBD2. Germline V lookup: CDR1 SGHRS, CDR2 YFSETQ. The V and J ends lost 4 bases and 0 bases, in that order; junction bases with no gene match: 6. The CDR3 is 16 amino acids. CDR3 DNA sequence: TGCGCCAGCAGCGGCGGGACTAGCGGAATCTCCTACGAGCAGTACTTC. Its translation is CASSGGTSGISYEQYF.

The V and J genes are TRBV9 and TRBJ1-2; D remains unclear. The CDR3 is 12 residues long. Trimming shortened V by 3 bases and J by 0 bases, and 3 bases separated the two germline ends. The germline CDR1 and CDR2 sequences are SGDLS and YYNGEE. Here the CDR3 DNA reads TGTGCCAGCAGCGCAGCTAACTATGGCTACACCTTC. Translating gives CASSAANYGYTF. Full variable domain (remainder filled in from reference TRBV9 and TRBJ1-2): DSGVTQTPKHLITATGQRVTLRCSPRSGDLSVYWYQQSLDQGLQFLIQYYNGEERAKGNILERFSAQQFPDLHSELNLSSLELGDSALYFCASSAANYGYTFGSGTRLTVV.